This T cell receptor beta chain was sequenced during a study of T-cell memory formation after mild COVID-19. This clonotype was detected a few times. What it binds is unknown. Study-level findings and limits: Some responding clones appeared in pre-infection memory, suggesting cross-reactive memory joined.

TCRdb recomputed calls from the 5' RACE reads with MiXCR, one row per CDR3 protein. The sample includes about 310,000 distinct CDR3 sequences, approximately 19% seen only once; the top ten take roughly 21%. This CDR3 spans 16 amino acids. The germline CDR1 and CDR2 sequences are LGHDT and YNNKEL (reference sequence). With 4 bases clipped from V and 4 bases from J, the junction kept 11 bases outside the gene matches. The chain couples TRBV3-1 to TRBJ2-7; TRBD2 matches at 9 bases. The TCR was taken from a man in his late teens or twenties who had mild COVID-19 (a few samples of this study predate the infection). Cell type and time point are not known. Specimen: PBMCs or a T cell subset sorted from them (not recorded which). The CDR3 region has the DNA TGTGCCAGCAGCCCATATGGACTAGCGAGGACTTACGAGCAGTACTTC. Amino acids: CASSPYGLARTYEQYF.